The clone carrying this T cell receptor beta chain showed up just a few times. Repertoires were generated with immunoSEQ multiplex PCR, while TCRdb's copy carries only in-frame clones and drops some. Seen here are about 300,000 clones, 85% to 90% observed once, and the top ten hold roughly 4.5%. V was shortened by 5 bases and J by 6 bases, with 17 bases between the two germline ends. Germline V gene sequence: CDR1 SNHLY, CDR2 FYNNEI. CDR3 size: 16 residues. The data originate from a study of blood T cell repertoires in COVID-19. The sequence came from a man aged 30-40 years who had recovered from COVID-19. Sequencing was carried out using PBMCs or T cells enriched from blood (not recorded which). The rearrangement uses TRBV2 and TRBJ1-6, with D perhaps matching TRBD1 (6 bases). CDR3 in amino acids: CASSRIRQVTNSPLHF. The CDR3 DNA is TGTGCCAGCAGTCGTATTAGACAGGTGACTAATTCACCCCTCCACTTT.